These 30 T cell receptor beta chains were sequenced from one sample in a study of regulatory T cells in long-lasting Graves disease. Specified time point: persistent/refractory GD, antithyroid drugs over 5 years with positive TRAb. PBMC-derived RNA was used for the TCR library. Assembly of TCR beta libraries relied on iRepertoire HTBI primers together with Arm-PCR of CDR3 regions. One entry per CDR3 protein results from TCRdb running MiXCR on the multiplex PCR reads. This sample has approximately 690,000 distinct CDR3 sequences, with roughly 30% found just once. Sequencing was performed on peripheral blood mononuclear cells (PBMCs), taken when the disease was refractory, from a patient treated with antithyroid drugs. Source of these receptors: a female donor with Graves disease.

As regards this clonotype: A read error is likely, as this CDR3 ends without the conserved phenylalanine or tryptophan. V is TRBV27 and J is TRBJ2-7, with 7 bases fitting TRBD2. The junction had 10 bases not matched to a gene; V was cut back by 6 bases and J by 2 bases. From germline, CDR1 is MNHEY and CDR2 SMNVEV (reference sequence). The CDR3 has 15 residues. The CDR3 spells CASSLAATDPYEQYS. The CDR3 bases are TGTGCCAGCAGCCTAGCGGCGACGGACCCCTACGAGCAGTACTCC.

In this sample, this clonotype turned up many times. V usage is TRBV29-1 and J usage is TRBJ2-7; TRBD1 aligns across 10 bases. The CDR3 loop spans 13 amino acids. CDR1 is SQVTM and CDR2 is ANQGSEA in the germline V gene. V trimming: 2 bases; J trimming: 3 bases; junction bases outside the gene matches: 1. CDR3 bases: TGCAGCGTTGAAAGGACAGGGGGCTACGAGCAGTACTTC. Its protein is CSVERTGGYEQYF.

Notes on this clonotype: This may be a read error, as it is one base from a much larger clone. The rearrangement uses TRBV5-1 and TRBJ1-5, with 8 bases lining up with TRBD1. This CDR3 is 14 amino acids long. The V and J ends lost 6 bases and 5 bases, in that order; junction bases with no gene match: 7. CDR1 is SGHRS and CDR2 is YFSETQ in the germline V gene. CDR3 in DNA: TGCGCCAGCAACATAGGACAGGGTGATCAGCCCCAGCATTTT. It is translated as CASNIGQGDQPQHF.

This clonotype was counted between two and nine times. The V call is TRBV6-2 or TRBV6-3, the J call TRBJ1-2; D is unclear. This CDR3 is built from 13 residues. Germline-derived CDR1 and CDR2 are MNHEY and SVGEGT. V was trimmed by 4 bases and J by 0 bases, leaving 6 bases between them. In DNA form, the CDR3 reads TGTGCCAGCAGTTCCGGGGCTAACTATGGCTACACCTTC. It is translated as CASSSGANYGYTF.

In this sample, this clonotype turned up a few times. The chain has TRBV20-1 and TRBJ1-5; D may be TRBD1 (6 bases). This CDR3 region has 14 residues. Germline CDR1 and CDR2: DFQATT and SNEGSKA (reference sequence). V dropped 5 bases and J dropped 0 bases, with 11 bases sitting between them. The CDR3 DNA sequence: TGCAGTGCTTCCGACAGGTATAGCAATCAGCCCCAGCATTTT. Amino acid sequence: CSASDRYSNQPQHF.

The sample holds many counts of this clonotype. The gene calls are TRBV15 and TRBJ1-1; tentative D call: TRBD1 (5 bases). There are 14 residues in the CDR3. Germline values: CDR1 LNHNV, CDR2 YYDKDF (reference sequence). V was trimmed by 2 bases and J by 2 bases, leaving 9 bases between them. This CDR3 is CATSRMTVNTEAFF. CDR3 in DNA: TGTGCCACCAGCAGAATGACAGTCAACACTGAAGCTTTCTTT.

There are many counts of this clonotype. The CDR3: CASSLGSRVTEAFF. In nucleotides, the CDR3 is TGTGCCAGCAGTTTGGGCAGTCGGGTTACTGAAGCTTTCTTT. J is TRBJ1-1 and V is TRBV12-3 or TRBV12-4; D not certain. The CDR3 has 14 residues. The V gene lost 3 bases and the J gene lost 5 bases, with 13 bases spanning the gap.

The V and J genes are TRBV9 and TRBJ1-1; D remains unclear. Trimming shortened V by 3 bases and J by 4 bases, and 22 bases separated the two germline ends. CDR3 length: 17 amino acids. CDR1 and CDR2 (germline): SGDLS, YYNGEE. CDR3 nucleotide sequence: TGTGCCAGCAGCGAAACGGGGTCGGTAGGGTTTCGCACTGAAGCTTTCTTT. Its translation: CASSETGSVGFRTEAFF.

In its sample, this clonotype was seen a few times. CDR3 in DNA: TGTGCCAGCAGCTTTAGGTGGGACGGGACCGGGGAGCTGTTTTTT. As protein: CASSFRWDGTGELFF. This chain connects TRBV11-3 to TRBJ2-2; D may be TRBD1 or TRBD2 (5 bases each). The CDR3 sequence is 15 residues long. V was cut by 3 bases and J by 5 bases, with 13 bases left in between. Germline V gene data show CDR1 as SGHNT and CDR2 as YENEEA. Based on the CDR3 plus reference TRBV11-3 and TRBJ2-2, the full variable domain is EAGVVQSPRYKIIEKKQPVAFWCNPISGHNTLYWYLQNLGQGPELLIRYENEEAVDDSQLPKDRFSAERLKGVDSTLKIQPAELGDSAVYLCASSFRWDGTGELFFGEGSRLTVL.

This clonotype has just a few counts. V is TRBV27 and J is TRBJ2-7, with D perhaps being TRBD1 or TRBD2 (5 bases each). This CDR3 is built from 15 residues. Germline V gene lookup returns CDR1 MNHEY and CDR2 SMNVEV (reference sequence). V lost 5 bases to trimming and J lost 6 bases, with 20 bases between them. The chain's CDR3 is CASSPGTARLLEQYF. CDR3 nucleotides: TGTGCCAGCAGTCCCGGGACGGCTCGTCTCCTCGAGCAGTACTTC.

This clonotype was seen a handful of times. This chain links TRBV20-1 with TRBJ2-7; weak D call: TRBD1 (6 bases). The CDR3 runs to 14 residues. Germline V gene data show CDR1 as DFQATT and CDR2 as SNEGSKA (reference sequence). Trimming shortened V by 3 bases and J by 0 bases, and 12 bases separated the two germline ends. DNA of the CDR3: TGCAGTGCTAGCCGCGGACAGTTCTCCTACGAGCAGTACTTC. Translated, it gives CSASRGQFSYEQYF.

The rearrangement links TRBV19 to TRBJ1-1; D remains ambiguous. The ends were cut back, 4 bases at V and 1 base at J, with 7 bases in the middle. CDR3 length: 13 amino acids. Germline V gives CDR1 LNHDA, CDR2 SQIVND (reference sequence). The DNA for the CDR3 is TGTGCCAGTAGTACTCAGGCGAACACTGAAGCTTTCTTT. As protein: CASSTQANTEAFF.

V gene TRBV7-6 combines with J gene TRBJ2-7; TRBD1 matches 9 bases. The CDR3 runs to 14 residues. The junction had 5 bases not matched to a gene; V was cut back by 2 bases and J by 6 bases. Germline CDR1 SGHVS, CDR2 FNYEAQ. The CDR3 region has the DNA TGTGCCAGCAGCTTAACCGGGACAGGGTCCGAGCAGTACTTC. This sequence encodes CASSLTGTGSEQYF.

This clonotype was counted between two and nine times. The chain employs TRBV29-1 and TRBJ1-4; TRBD1 aligns across 7 bases. Trimming cost V 3 bases and J 6 bases; bases outside gene matches: 7. Germline V gene sequence: CDR1 SQVTM, CDR2 ANQGSEA. The CDR3 runs to 14 residues. CDR3 nucleotides: TGCAGCGTTGAGGGAACAGGGGAGCATGAAAAACTGTTTTTT. Translating it yields CSVEGTGEHEKLFF.

The chain has TRBV7-9 and TRBJ2-5; 9 nucleotides line up with TRBD2. The CDR3 contains 16 residues. After removal of 4 bases from V and 3 bases from J, the junction contained 9 bases not matched to a gene. CDR1 SEHNR and CDR2 FQNEAQ come from the germline V gene (reference sequence). As DNA, the CDR3 is TGTGCCAGCAGCTCACTCATTTTAGCGGGAGAAGAGACCCAGTACTTC. Residues: CASSSLILAGEETQYF.

V gene TRBV6-1 combines with J gene TRBJ1-3; weak D call: TRBD1 (5 bases). CDR3 length: 16 residues. Trimming pared 5 bases from V and 0 bases from J, leaving 14 bases between. Germline V gene sequence: CDR1 MNHNS, CDR2 SASEGT. The CDR3 DNA is TGTGCCAGCAGTATAAGACAGATAACCTCTGGAAACACCATATATTTT. It is translated as CASSIRQITSGNTIYF.

This clonotype has a handful of counts. This chain joins TRBV5-1 and TRBJ2-7, with no clear D. The CDR3 length is 11 residues. V was cut by 4 bases and J by 8 bases, with 10 bases left in between. Germline assignment: CDR1 SGHRS and CDR2 YFSETQ. Here the CDR3 DNA reads TGCGCCAGCAGCCTCGACGACCAGCAGTACTTC. This translates into CASSLDDQQYF.

The chain couples TRBV13 to TRBJ2-2, with D possibly matching TRBD1 (6 bases). Germline lookup yields CDR1 PRHDT and CDR2 FYEKMQ (reference sequence). V lost 5 bases and J 4 bases, leaving 14 bases between the germline ends. The CDR3 has 15 residues. The CDR3 coding sequence is TGTGCCAGCAGCCGAGGGGGTTTTTCCACCGGGGAGCTGTTTTTT. Translating it yields CASSRGGFSTGELFF.

This clonotype was found many times. The V gene is TRBV12-3 or TRBV12-4, the J gene TRBJ1-2; 11 nucleotides agree with TRBD1. With V trimmed by 1 base and J by 4 bases, 2 bases remained unmatched. This CDR3 has 15 amino acids. Written as DNA, the CDR3 is TGTGCCAGCAGTTTAGGGACAGGGGGCAGCTATGGCTACACCTTC. Translation gives CASSLGTGGSYGYTF.

This clonotype was counted a few times. V is TRBV12-3 or TRBV12-4 and J is TRBJ1-2; D remains unclear. V was shortened by 5 bases and J by 3 bases, with 19 bases between the two germline ends. The length of the CDR3 is 16 residues. The CDR3 spells CASSPLGLGRYYGYTF. The CDR3, as DNA: TGTGCCAGCAGTCCCCTGGGGTTGGGCAGGTACTATGGCTACACCTTC.

The genes are TRBV9 and TRBJ2-2; maybe TRBD2 (5 bases). The CDR3 is 15 amino acids. Germline CDR1 reads SGDLS; CDR2 reads YYNGEE. V lost 5 bases and J 0 bases, leaving 11 bases between the germline ends. The CDR3 spells CASSRGRANTGELFF. In DNA, the CDR3 is TGTGCCAGCAGTCGGGGTAGGGCGAACACCGGGGAGCTGTTTTTT.

In its sample, this clonotype was seen once. V usage is TRBV14 and J usage is TRBJ2-2; no definite D call. The CDR3 length is 13 residues. The germline V and J ends were trimmed by 5 bases and 8 bases, with 12 bases remaining between them. Germline V gene lookup returns CDR1 SGHDN and CDR2 FVKESK. CDR3 amino acids: CASSSARPGELFF. In DNA form, the CDR3 reads TGTGCCAGCAGCTCCGCACGGCCGGGGGAGCTGTTTTTT.

This clonotype has a handful of counts. The chain combines TRBV11-3 with TRBJ2-4; no clear D gene. CDR1 SGHNT and CDR2 YENEEA come from the germline V gene. Between the trimmed V and J ends, which lost 5 bases and 0 bases, there was a span of 11 bases. The CDR3 runs 15 residues. The CDR3 is CASSTNDPAKNIQYF. In DNA, the CDR3 is TGTGCCAGCAGCACCAACGACCCAGCCAAAAACATTCAGTACTTC. Full variable domain (outside the CDR3, taken from reference TRBV11-3 and TRBJ2-4): EAGVVQSPRYKIIEKKQPVAFWCNPISGHNTLYWYLQNLGQGPELLIRYENEEAVDDSQLPKDRFSAERLKGVDSTLKIQPAELGDSAVYLCASSTNDPAKNIQYFGAGTRLSVL.

Comment on this clonotype: The germline gene is not matched at one end of the junction; a read error may be the cause. The chain carries TRBV3-1 and TRBJ1-2; 8 bases agree with TRBD1. CDR1 and CDR2 from the germline V gene are LGHDT and YNNKEL (reference sequence). The CDR3 length is 16 residues. CDR3 coding DNA: TGTGCCAGTAGCCCAGATCTGACAGGGGTCGACTATGGCTACACCTTC. It specifies CASSPDLTGVDYGYTF.

This chain links TRBV29-1 with TRBJ2-7, with no clear D. The germline V gene has CDR1 SQVTM and CDR2 ANQGSEA. CDR3 length: 14 amino acids. V was clipped by 4 bases and J by 5 bases, with 18 bases between them. The DNA for the CDR3 is TGCAGCGTTGTCCCCCGGGTACCGTACAACGAGCAGTACTTC. Its protein product is CSVVPRVPYNEQYF.

V is TRBV20-1 and J is TRBJ2-7, with unresolved D. Germline lookup yields CDR1 DFQATT and CDR2 SNEGSKA (reference sequence). Between the trimmed V and J ends, which lost 3 bases and 0 bases, there was a span of 6 bases. There are 12 residues in the CDR3. CDR3 region: CSASRNSYEQYF. The CDR3 bases are TGCAGTGCTAGTCGCAACTCCTACGAGCAGTACTTC.

This clonotype was observed a handful of times. This sequence joins TRBV15 and TRBJ2-7, with 9 bases lining up with TRBD1. This CDR3 is built from 14 residues. V shed 5 bases and J 2 bases; nucleotides not matched to a gene: 4. The germline V gene encodes CDR1 LNHNV and CDR2 YYDKDF (reference sequence). The DNA for the CDR3 is TGTGCCACCAGCCCGGGACAGGGTCCCTACGAGCAGTACTTC. The encoded protein is CATSPGQGPYEQYF.

The table lists this clonotype with a few counts. This chain joins TRBV6-1 and TRBJ1-1; D gene uncertain. V was trimmed by 2 bases and J by 5 bases, leaving 12 bases between them. The CDR3 is made up of 14 amino acids. In germline, CDR1 is MNHNS, CDR2 SASEGT. The CDR3: CASSERWAGTEAFF. In DNA, the CDR3 is TGTGCCAGCAGTGAACGGTGGGCTGGTACTGAAGCTTTCTTT.

The chain links TRBV27 to TRBJ1-5, with D possibly TRBD1 on 6 matching bases. Germline-derived CDR1 and CDR2 are MNHEY and SMNVEV (reference sequence). Trimming stripped 5 bases from V and 7 bases from J, with 12 bases between. The CDR3 runs 13 residues. The CDR3 DNA reads as TGTGCCAGCAGTCCTTCACAGGGACAGCCCCAGCATTTT. The encoded protein is CASSPSQGQPQHF.

This clonotype was counted a few times. This chain links TRBV7-2 with TRBJ2-5; D is unresolved. This CDR3 has 13 residues. Trimming took 1 base from V and 5 from J, leaving 8 bases between them. The germline V gene has CDR1 SGHTA and CDR2 FQGNSA. CDR3 DNA sequence: TGTGCCAGCAGCTTAGATCAGCCGGAGACCCAGTACTTC. As protein: CASSLDQPETQYF. Using reference TRBV7-2 and TRBJ2-5 for the parts outside the CDR3, the full variable domain is GAGVSQSPSNKVTEKGKDVELRCDPISGHTALYWYRQSLGQGLEFLIYFQGNSAPDKSGLPSDRFSAERTGGSVSTLTIQRTQQEDSAVYLCASSLDQPETQYFGPGTRLLVL.